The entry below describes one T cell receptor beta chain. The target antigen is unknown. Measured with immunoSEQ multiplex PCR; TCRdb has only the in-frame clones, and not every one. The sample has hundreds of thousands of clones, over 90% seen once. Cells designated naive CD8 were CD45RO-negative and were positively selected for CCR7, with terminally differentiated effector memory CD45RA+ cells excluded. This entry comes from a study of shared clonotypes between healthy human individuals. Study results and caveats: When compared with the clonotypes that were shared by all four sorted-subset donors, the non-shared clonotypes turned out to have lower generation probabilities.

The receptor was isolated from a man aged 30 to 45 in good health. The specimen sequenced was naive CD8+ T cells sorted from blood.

The CDR3 coding sequence is TGTGCCAGTAGTACGACAGCAGGCTACGAGCAGTACTTC. This translates into CASSTTAGYEQYF. This chain uses TRBV19 with TRBJ2-7; possible D gene TRBD1, 5 bases. From germline, CDR1 is LNHDA and CDR2 SQIVND (reference sequence). The CDR3 extends over 13 amino acids. Trimming took 4 bases from V and 3 from J, leaving 10 bases between them.